The 29 T cell receptor beta chains listed next were all sequenced from one sample in a study of OX40 agonist ivuxolimab in advanced cancers. Repertoires were generated with immunoSEQ multiplex PCR, while TCRdb's copy carries only in-frame clones and drops some. Of about 30,000 clones in the sample, roughly 83% were seen once. Sample: CD4+ or CD8+ T cells sorted from blood, taken in a trial of the OX40 agonist ivuxolimab. The receptors come from an adult with an advanced solid tumor such as melanoma, head and neck, liver or kidney cancer.

The chain employs TRBV15 and TRBJ1-1, with 7 bases fitting TRBD1. Germline CDR1 reads LNHNV; CDR2 reads YYDKDF (reference sequence). J gave up 1 base and V 1 base, and 3 bases lay outside the gene matches. The CDR3 sequence is 15 residues long. In DNA, the CDR3 is TGTGCCACCAGCAGAGGACAGGGTCCGAACACTGAAGCTTTCTTT. Its translation is CATSRGQGPNTEAFF.

The chain combines TRBV6-6 with TRBJ2-3, with TRBD2 identical over 11 bases. V trimming: 5 bases; J trimming: 3 bases; junction bases outside the gene matches: 4. CDR1 is MNHNY and CDR2 is SVGAGI in the germline V gene (reference sequence). This CDR3 is built from 15 residues. CDR3 nucleotide sequence: TGTGCCAGCAGTAACATAGCGGGGGGGACAGATACGCAGTATTTT. Amino acids: CASSNIAGGTDTQYF.

The chain is built from TRBV19 and TRBJ2-1; 8 bases match TRBD2. Germline-derived CDR1 and CDR2 are LNHDA and SQIVND (reference sequence). V lost 4 bases and J lost 12; bases outside the gene matches: 11. The CDR3 consists of 14 residues. Written as DNA, the CDR3 is TGTGCCAGTAGTACTAGCGGGCCGCGCGAAGGGCAGTTCTTC. It encodes CASSTSGPREGQFF.

V gene TRBV7-8 combines with J gene TRBJ1-2; D possibly corresponds to TRBD1 (5 bases). The germline V gene encodes CDR1 SGHVS and CDR2 FQNEAQ. The V end lost 1 base, the J end lost 2 bases, and 23 bases lay between the germline ends. This CDR3 contains 19 residues. As DNA, the CDR3 is TGTGCCAGCAGCTTAGGCGGGACGGCGGTTGGGCCCTCGAACTATGGCTACACCTTC. This gives the protein CASSLGGTAVGPSNYGYTF.

This clone was seen only once. The gene calls are TRBV5-4 and TRBJ2-2, with unresolved D. The CDR3 spans 13 residues. Trimming shortened V by 5 bases and J by 7 bases, and 12 bases separated the two germline ends. The germline V gene has CDR1 SGHNT and CDR2 YYREEE (reference sequence). The CDR3, as DNA: TGTGCCAGCAGATATGCATCTAGCGGGGAGCTGTTTTTT. Protein product: CASRYASSGELFF.

The chain uses TRBV5-1 and TRBJ1-1; no clear D gene. This CDR3 spans 14 amino acids. CDR1 and CDR2 from the germline V gene are SGHRS and YFSETQ. The V end was cut by 0 bases, the J end by 4 bases, with 10 bases between. The CDR3 DNA is TGCGCCAGCAGCTTGGAAACCGGGTTCACTGAAGCTTTCTTT. This encodes CASSLETGFTEAFF.

The chain employs TRBV5-4 and TRBJ1-1, with a tentative D call TRBD1 (6 bases). There are 13 residues in the CDR3. Trimming pared 8 bases from V and 3 bases from J, leaving 14 bases between. The germline V gene has CDR1 SGHNT and CDR2 YYREEE (reference sequence). CDR3 protein: CASLEGVDTEAFF. In nucleotides, the CDR3 is TGTGCCAGTTTAGAGGGGGTGGACACTGAAGCTTTCTTT.

This clone was seen more than once but under ten times. This chain links TRBV4-1 with TRBJ2-1; 8 positions match TRBD1. This CDR3 contains 12 residues. Looked up from germline, CDR1 is MGHRA and CDR2 is YSYEKL. The V segment lost 5 bases and the J segment 9 bases; nucleotides outside the gene matches: 3. For the CDR3, the DNA is TGCGCCAGCAGCGATGGGACAGGTGAGCAGTTCTTC. Translating it yields CASSDGTGEQFF.

The gene calls are TRBV7-2 and TRBJ2-7, with unresolved D. V lost 7 bases to trimming and J lost 2 bases, with 15 bases between them. Looked up from germline, CDR1 is SGHTA and CDR2 is FQGNSA. The CDR3 is made up of 14 amino acids. The CDR3 reads CASIPTVWPYEQYF. DNA of the CDR3: TGTGCCAGCATTCCCACAGTATGGCCCTACGAGCAGTACTTC.

The chain has TRBV9 and TRBJ2-1, with D possibly being TRBD2 (6 bases). The ends were cut back, 2 bases at V and 7 bases at J, with 13 bases in the middle. Germline assignment: CDR1 SGDLS and CDR2 YYNGEE. The CDR3 has 14 residues. The CDR3 region has the DNA TGTGCCAGCAGCGTCAGACGGGAGAAAAATGAGCAGTTCTTC. Translated: CASSVRREKNEQFF.

The rearrangement links TRBV28 to TRBJ1-2, with unresolved D. CDR1 and CDR2 from the germline V gene are MDHEN and SYDVKM. The CDR3 is 13 amino acids. V gave up 1 base and J gave up 8 bases, with 11 bases separating them. The CDR3, as DNA: TGTGCCAGCAGTTTATCACGGTGGTACGGCTACACCTTC. Protein product: CASSLSRWYGYTF.

The chain links TRBV9 to TRBJ1-1, with D perhaps TRBD1 (5 bases). V was pared by 2 bases and J by 1 base, with 6 bases between. Germline lookup yields CDR1 SGDLS and CDR2 YYNGEE. The CDR3 is 13 residues long. The CDR3 loop reads CASSVTGNTEAFF. The CDR3 coding sequence is TGTGCCAGCAGCGTTACAGGGAACACTGAAGCTTTCTTT. The variable domain in full, with the rest retrieved from reference TRBV9 and TRBJ1-1, is DSGVTQTPKHLITATGQRVTLRCSPRSGDLSVYWYQQSLDQGLQFLIQYYNGEERAKGNILERFSAQQFPDLHSELNLSSLELGDSALYFCASSVTGNTEAFFGQGTRLTVV.

V and J are TRBV19 and TRBJ2-1; TRBD2 matches at 10 bases. Germline CDR1 is LNHDA and CDR2 is SQIVND (reference sequence). The CDR3 covers 15 residues. With 4 bases clipped from V and 2 bases from J, the junction kept 2 bases outside the gene matches. The DNA for the CDR3 is TGTGCCAGTAGTACGAGCGGGGGGGCCTACAATGAGCAGTTCTTC. Amino acid sequence: CASSTSGGAYNEQFF.

This chain joins TRBV15 and TRBJ2-5, with 12 nucleotides matching TRBD2. The CDR3 contains 16 residues. Germline V gene data show CDR1 as LNHNV and CDR2 as YYDKDF (reference sequence). V was pared by 0 bases and J by 4 bases, with 3 bases of the junction left unmatched. Here the CDR3 DNA reads TGTGCCACCAGCAGAGAGAGACTAGCGGGGGCAGAGACCCAGTACTTC. Protein product: CATSRERLAGAETQYF.

This chain uses TRBV29-1 with TRBJ2-7; a possible D gene is TRBD1 (5 bases). Germline CDR1 reads SQVTM; CDR2 reads ANQGSEA. The CDR3 covers 13 residues. V was clipped by 0 bases and J by 2 bases, with 8 bases between them. The CDR3 DNA reads as TGCAGCGTTGAAGACCCAGGGACCTACGAGCAGTACTTC. It is translated as CSVEDPGTYEQYF.

The gene calls are TRBV19 and TRBJ2-7; TRBD1 or TRBD2 may be the D gene (7 bases each). V was pared by 0 bases and J by 3 bases, with 12 bases between. Germline V gene lookup returns CDR1 LNHDA and CDR2 SQIVND (reference sequence). This CDR3 is built from 15 residues. The chain's CDR3 is CASSIEAGTVYEQYF. The CDR3 nucleotides read TGTGCCAGTAGTATAGAAGCGGGGACAGTCTACGAGCAGTACTTC.

The chain couples TRBV7-2 to TRBJ2-1, with 7 nucleotides matching TRBD1. CDR3 size: 15 residues. Germline loops: CDR1 SGHTA, CDR2 FQGNSA. Losses at the gene ends were 3 bases for V and 2 bases for J; bases not matched to a gene: 4. This CDR3 is CASSLERGPYNEQFF. For the CDR3, the DNA is TGTGCCAGCAGCTTGGAAAGGGGGCCCTACAATGAGCAGTTCTTC. The full variable domain, with the rest looked up from reference TRBV7-2 and TRBJ2-1, is GAGVSQSPSNKVTEKGKDVELRCDPISGHTALYWYRQSLGQGLEFLIYFQGNSAPDKSGLPSDRFSAERTGGSVSTLTIQRTQQEDSAVYLCASSLERGPYNEQFFGPGTRLTVL.

The chain uses TRBV19 and TRBJ1-1; unclear D gene. This CDR3 contains 13 residues. V lost 3 bases and J lost 0, with 5 bases in between. Per germline, CDR1 LNHDA and CDR2 SQIVND (reference sequence). The CDR3 region has the DNA TGTGCCAGTAGTATTGCGGTGAACACTGAAGCTTTCTTT. This sequence encodes CASSIAVNTEAFF. The complete variable domain, with remaining parts taken from reference TRBV19 and TRBJ1-1, reads DGGITQSPKYLFRKEGQNVTLSCEQNLNHDAMYWYRQDPGQGLRLIYYSQIVNDFQKGDIAEGYSVSREKKESFPLTVTSAQKNPTAFYLCASSIAVNTEAFFGQGTRLTVV.

Within the sample, this clone is hyperexpanded (1% or more). The chain joins TRBV10-1 to TRBJ2-3, with D perhaps matching TRBD2 (6 bases). This CDR3 contains 15 residues. Per the germline V gene, CDR1 is WNHNN and CDR2 is SYGVQD (reference sequence). V lost 3 bases to trimming and J lost 4 bases, with 14 bases between them. CDR3 region: CASSDAGLRSDTQYF. The DNA of the CDR3 is TGCGCCAGCAGTGACGCGGGATTAAGGTCAGATACGCAGTATTTT.

V gene TRBV4-1 combines with J gene TRBJ2-3; TRBD2 matches at 11 bases. The ends lost 7 bases at V and 2 bases at J; junction bases unmatched: 11. Per the germline V gene, CDR1 is MGHRA and CDR2 is YSYEKL. This CDR3 is built from 17 residues. The CDR3 here is CASNPSGRTFDTDTQYF. The CDR3 DNA sequence: TGCGCCAGCAACCCTAGCGGGAGGACCTTTGACACAGATACGCAGTATTTT.

The chain couples TRBV6-1 to TRBJ2-6; D call uncertain. Per the germline V gene, CDR1 is MNHNS and CDR2 is SASEGT. The CDR3 has 14 residues. V shed 4 bases and J shed 0 bases, with 4 bases lying between them. The CDR3 spells CASSGHSGANVLTF. The CDR3 DNA reads as TGTGCCAGCAGTGGTCACTCTGGGGCCAACGTCCTGACTTTC.

The chain links TRBV11-2 to TRBJ2-2, with TRBD2 identical over 11 bases. The germline gives CDR1 SGHAT, CDR2 FQNNGV. V lost 4 bases and J lost 5; bases outside the gene matches: 3. This CDR3 contains 15 residues. The CDR3 spells CASSYTSGGTGELFF. CDR3 DNA sequence: TGTGCCAGCAGCTATACTAGCGGGGGTACCGGGGAGCTGTTTTTT.

The V gene is TRBV7-6, the J gene TRBJ2-1, with 14 bases identical to TRBD2. V lost 1 base to trimming and J lost 4 bases; unmatched junction nucleotides: 6. Germline CDR1 reads SGHVS; CDR2 reads FNYEAQ. The CDR3 has 18 residues. DNA of the CDR3: TGTGCCAGCAGCTTAGGGGGACTAGCGGGAGTGGGTTACAATGAGCAGTTCTTC. Its translation is CASSLGGLAGVGYNEQFF.

The rearrangement links TRBV9 to TRBJ1-1; TRBD1 is a possible D gene (6 bases). There are 13 residues in the CDR3. Trimming took 4 bases from V and 6 from J, leaving 13 bases between them. CDR1 is SGDLS, CDR2 YYNGEE, per germline. The CDR3 DNA reads as TGTGCCAGCAGCTCATCATACAGGGCTGAAGCTTTCTTT. This gives the protein CASSSSYRAEAFF.

This sequence joins TRBV13 and TRBJ2-3; no clear D. The germline CDR1 and CDR2 sequences are PRHDT and FYEKMQ (reference sequence). V lost 4 bases and J 4 bases, leaving 21 bases between the germline ends. CDR3 size: 17 residues. The CDR3 nucleotides read TGTGCCAGCAGCTCCCCGGTCAACAGTCGATTCGCAGATACGCAGTATTTT. It encodes CASSSPVNSRFADTQYF.

The chain carries TRBV11-2 and TRBJ2-1; no firm D call. Trimming removed 2 bases at V and 0 bases at J, with 11 bases between. This CDR3 comprises 16 residues. CDR1 and CDR2 from the germline V gene are SGHAT and FQNNGV. For the CDR3, the DNA is TGTGCCAGCAGCTTAATCCCTCGCGGCTCCTACAATGAGCAGTTCTTC. Its protein is CASSLIPRGSYNEQFF.

CDR3 in DNA: TGTGCCAGCAGCATACAGGGACAAGAGACCCAGTACTTC. Translation: CASSIQGQETQYF. V and J are TRBV13 and TRBJ2-5, with D maybe TRBD1 (6 bases). V lost 5 bases, J lost 2 bases, and 9 bases lay in between. This CDR3 region has 13 residues. Looked up from germline, CDR1 is PRHDT and CDR2 is FYEKMQ (reference sequence).

V usage is TRBV2 and J usage is TRBJ1-4; 7 positions agree with TRBD1. The CDR3 length is 15 residues. J was trimmed by 5 bases and V by 6 bases; bases with no gene match: 9. Germline V gene data show CDR1 as SNHLY and CDR2 as FYNNEI. The CDR3 sequence: CASRAGQLSNEKLFF. Written as DNA, the CDR3 is TGTGCCAGCAGGGCGGGACAGTTATCGAATGAAAAACTGTTTTTT.

This clone came up once. V is TRBV2 and J is TRBJ2-2; 13 nucleotides align to TRBD2. CDR1 and CDR2 (germline): SNHLY, FYNNEI. Trimming cost V 10 bases and J 4 bases; bases outside gene matches: 12. The CDR3 runs to 17 residues. The CDR3, as DNA: TGTGCCACCTCCGGGACTAGCGGGGCTGGCGGCACCGGGGAGCTGTTTTTT. This sequence encodes CATSGTSGAGGTGELFF.